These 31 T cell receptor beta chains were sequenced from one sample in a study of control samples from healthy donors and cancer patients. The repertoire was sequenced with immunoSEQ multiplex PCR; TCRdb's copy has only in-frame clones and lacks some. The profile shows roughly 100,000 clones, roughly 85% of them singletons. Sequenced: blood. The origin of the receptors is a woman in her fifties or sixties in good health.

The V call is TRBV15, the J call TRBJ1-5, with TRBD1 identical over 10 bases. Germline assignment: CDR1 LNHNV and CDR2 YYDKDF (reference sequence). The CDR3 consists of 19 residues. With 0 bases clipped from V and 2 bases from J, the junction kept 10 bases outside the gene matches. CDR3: CATSRDWSLGTGGNQPQHF. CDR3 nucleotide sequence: TGTGCCACCAGCAGAGATTGGAGTTTAGGGACAGGGGGCAATCAGCCCCAGCATTTT.

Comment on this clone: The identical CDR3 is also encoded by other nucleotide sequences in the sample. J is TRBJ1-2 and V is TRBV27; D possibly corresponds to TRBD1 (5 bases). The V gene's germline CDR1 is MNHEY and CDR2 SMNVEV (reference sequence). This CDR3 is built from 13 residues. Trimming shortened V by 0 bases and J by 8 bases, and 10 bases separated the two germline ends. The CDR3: CASSLSGASGYTF. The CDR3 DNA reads TGTGCCAGCAGTTTATCAGGGGCTAGCGGCTACACCTTC.

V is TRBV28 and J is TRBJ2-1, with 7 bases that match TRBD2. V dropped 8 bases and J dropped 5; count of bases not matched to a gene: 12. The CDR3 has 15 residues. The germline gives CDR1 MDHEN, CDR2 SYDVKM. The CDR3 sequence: CASAVRASGNNEQFF. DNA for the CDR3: TGTGCCAGCGCCGTGAGGGCTAGCGGAAACAATGAGCAGTTCTTC.

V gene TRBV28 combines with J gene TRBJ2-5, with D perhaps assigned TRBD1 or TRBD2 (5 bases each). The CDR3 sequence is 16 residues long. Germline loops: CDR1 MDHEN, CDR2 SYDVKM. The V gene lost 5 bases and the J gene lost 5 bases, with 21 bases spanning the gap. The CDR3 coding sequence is TGTGCCAGCAGTCCGCCGCGATCGGGGCGCGTGGAGACCCAGTACTTC. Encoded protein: CASSPPRSGRVETQYF.

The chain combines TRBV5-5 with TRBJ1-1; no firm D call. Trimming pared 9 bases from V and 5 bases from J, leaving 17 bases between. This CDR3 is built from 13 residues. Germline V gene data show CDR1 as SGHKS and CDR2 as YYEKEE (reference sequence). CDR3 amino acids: CATSIDRVTEAFF. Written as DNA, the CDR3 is TGTGCCACCTCAATTGACCGGGTTACTGAAGCTTTCTTT. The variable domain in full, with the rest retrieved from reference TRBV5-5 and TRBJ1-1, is DAGVTQSPTHLIKTRGQQVTLRCSPISGHKSVSWYQQVLGQGPQFIFQYYEKEERGRGNFPDRFSARQFPNYSSELNVNALLLGDSALYLCATSIDRVTEAFFGQGTRLTVV.

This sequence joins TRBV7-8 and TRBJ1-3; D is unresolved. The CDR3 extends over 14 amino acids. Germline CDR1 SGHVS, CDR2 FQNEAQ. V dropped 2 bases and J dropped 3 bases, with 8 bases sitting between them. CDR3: CASSLTAVGNTIYF. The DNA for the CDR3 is TGTGCCAGCAGCTTAACGGCAGTTGGAAACACCATATATTTT.

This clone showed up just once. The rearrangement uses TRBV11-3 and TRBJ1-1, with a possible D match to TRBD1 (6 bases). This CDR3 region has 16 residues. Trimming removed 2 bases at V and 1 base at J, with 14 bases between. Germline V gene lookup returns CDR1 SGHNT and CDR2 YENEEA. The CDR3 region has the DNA TGTGCCAGCAGCTTAAGGAGGTGGGGGCCGAACACTGAAGCTTTCTTT. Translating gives CASSLRRWGPNTEAFF.

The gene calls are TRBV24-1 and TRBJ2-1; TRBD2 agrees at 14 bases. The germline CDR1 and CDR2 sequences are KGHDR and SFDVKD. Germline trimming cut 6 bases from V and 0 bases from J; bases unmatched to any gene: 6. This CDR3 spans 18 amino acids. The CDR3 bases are TGTGCCACCAGTCCGACTAGCGGGAGGGGGAGCTCCTACAATGAGCAGTTCTTC. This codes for CATSPTSGRGSSYNEQFF.

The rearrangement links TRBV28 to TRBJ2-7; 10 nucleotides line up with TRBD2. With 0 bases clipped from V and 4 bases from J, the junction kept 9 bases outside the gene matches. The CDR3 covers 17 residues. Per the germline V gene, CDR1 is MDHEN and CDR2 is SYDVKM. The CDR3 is CASSLWSGGAPGYEQYF. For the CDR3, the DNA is TGTGCCAGCAGTTTATGGAGCGGGGGGGCGCCCGGTTACGAGCAGTACTTC.

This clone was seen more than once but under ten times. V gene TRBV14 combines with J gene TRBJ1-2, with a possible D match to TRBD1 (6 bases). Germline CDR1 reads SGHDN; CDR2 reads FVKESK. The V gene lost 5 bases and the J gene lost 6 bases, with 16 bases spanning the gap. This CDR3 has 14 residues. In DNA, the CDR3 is TGTGCCAGCAGCTTAGGGACAAACGAGAATGGCTACACCTTC. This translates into CASSLGTNENGYTF. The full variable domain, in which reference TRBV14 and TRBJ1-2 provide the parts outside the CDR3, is EAGVTQFPSHSVIEKGQTVTLRCDPISGHDNLYWYRRVMGKEIKFLLHFVKESKQDESGMPNNRFLAERTGGTYSTLKVQPAELEDSGVYFCASSLGTNENGYTFGSGTRLTVV.

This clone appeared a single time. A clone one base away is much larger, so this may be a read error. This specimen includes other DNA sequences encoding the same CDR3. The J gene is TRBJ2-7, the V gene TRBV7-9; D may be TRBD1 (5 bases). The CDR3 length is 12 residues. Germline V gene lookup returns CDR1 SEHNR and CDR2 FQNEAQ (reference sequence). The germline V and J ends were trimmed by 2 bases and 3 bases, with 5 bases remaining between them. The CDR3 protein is CASSLQGYEQYF. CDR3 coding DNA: TGTGCCAGCAGCTTACAGGGCTACGAGCAGTACTTC.

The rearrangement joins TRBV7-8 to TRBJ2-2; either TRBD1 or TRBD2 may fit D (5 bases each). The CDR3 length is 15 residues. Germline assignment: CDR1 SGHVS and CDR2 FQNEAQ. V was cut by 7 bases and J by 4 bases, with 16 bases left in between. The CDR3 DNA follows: TGTGCCAGCAAATGGGACGAGGGTCTCACCGGGGAGCTGTTTTTT. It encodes CASKWDEGLTGELFF.

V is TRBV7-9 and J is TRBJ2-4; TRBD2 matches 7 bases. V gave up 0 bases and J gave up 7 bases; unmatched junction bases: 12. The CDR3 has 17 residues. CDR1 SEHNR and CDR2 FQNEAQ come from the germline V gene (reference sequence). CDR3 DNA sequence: TGTGCCAGCAGCTTAGCCCTGACTAGCCAGTCAGGGAACATTCAGTACTTC. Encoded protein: CASSLALTSQSGNIQYF.

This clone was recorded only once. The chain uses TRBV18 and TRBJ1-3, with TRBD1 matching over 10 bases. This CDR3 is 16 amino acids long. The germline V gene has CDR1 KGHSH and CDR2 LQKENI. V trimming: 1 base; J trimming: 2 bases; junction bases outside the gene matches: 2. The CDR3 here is CASSPLGQGAGNTIYF. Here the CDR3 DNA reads TGTGCCAGCTCACCACTAGGACAGGGGGCTGGAAACACCATATATTTT.

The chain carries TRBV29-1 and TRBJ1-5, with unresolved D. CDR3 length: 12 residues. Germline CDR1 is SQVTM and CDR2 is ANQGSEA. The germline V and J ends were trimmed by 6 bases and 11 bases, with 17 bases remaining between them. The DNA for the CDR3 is TGCAGCGTCAAACAAGGAGATCAATCCCAGCATTTT. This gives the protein CSVKQGDQSQHF.

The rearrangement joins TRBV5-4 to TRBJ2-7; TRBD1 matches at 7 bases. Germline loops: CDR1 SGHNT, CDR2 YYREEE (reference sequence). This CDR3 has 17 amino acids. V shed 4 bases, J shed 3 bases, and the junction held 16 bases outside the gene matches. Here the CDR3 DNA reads TGTGCCAGCAGCAGACAGGGACAGAAGCGGTGGGACTACGAGCAGTACTTC. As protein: CASSRQGQKRWDYEQYF.

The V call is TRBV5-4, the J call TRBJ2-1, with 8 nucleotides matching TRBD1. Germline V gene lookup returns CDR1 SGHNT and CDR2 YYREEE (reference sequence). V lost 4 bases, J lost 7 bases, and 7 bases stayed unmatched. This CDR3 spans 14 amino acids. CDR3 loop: CASSVDRVKNEQFF. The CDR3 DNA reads TGTGCCAGCAGCGTGGACAGGGTAAAGAATGAGCAGTTCTTC. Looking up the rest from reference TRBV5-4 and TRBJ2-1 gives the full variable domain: ETGVTQSPTHLIKTRGQQVTLRCSSQSGHNTVSWYQQALGQGPQFIFQYYREEENGRGNFPPRFSGLQFPNYSSELNVNALELDDSALYLCASSVDRVKNEQFFGPGTRLTVL.

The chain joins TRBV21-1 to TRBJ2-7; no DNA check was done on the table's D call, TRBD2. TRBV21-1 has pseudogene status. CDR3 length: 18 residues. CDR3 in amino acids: CASSGGLAGGPSNCEQYF. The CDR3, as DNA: TGTGCCAGCAGCGGAGGACTAGCGGGAGGGCCTTCCAATTGCGAGCAGTACTTC.

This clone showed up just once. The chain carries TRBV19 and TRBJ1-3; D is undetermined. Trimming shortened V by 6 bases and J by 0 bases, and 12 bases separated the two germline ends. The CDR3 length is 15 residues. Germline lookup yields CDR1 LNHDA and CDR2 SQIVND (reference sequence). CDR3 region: CASRGGPLSGNTIYF. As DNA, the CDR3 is TGTGCCAGTAGAGGAGGACCGCTCTCTGGAAACACCATATATTTT. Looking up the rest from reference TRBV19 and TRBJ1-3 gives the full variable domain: DGGITQSPKYLFRKEGQNVTLSCEQNLNHDAMYWYRQDPGQGLRLIYYSQIVNDFQKGDIAEGYSVSREKKESFPLTVTSAQKNPTAFYLCASRGGPLSGNTIYFGEGSWLTVV.

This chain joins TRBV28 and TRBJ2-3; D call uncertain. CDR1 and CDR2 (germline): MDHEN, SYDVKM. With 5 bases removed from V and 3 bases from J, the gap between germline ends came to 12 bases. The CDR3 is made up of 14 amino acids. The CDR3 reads CASSAPAATDTQYF. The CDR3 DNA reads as TGTGCCAGCAGTGCCCCGGCGGCAACAGATACGCAGTATTTT. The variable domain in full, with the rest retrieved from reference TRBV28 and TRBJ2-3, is DVKVTQSSRYLVKRTGEKVFLECVQDMDHENMFWYRQDPGLGLRLIYFSYDVKMKEKGDIPEGYSVSREKKERFSLILESASTNQTSMYLCASSAPAATDTQYFGPGTRLTVL.

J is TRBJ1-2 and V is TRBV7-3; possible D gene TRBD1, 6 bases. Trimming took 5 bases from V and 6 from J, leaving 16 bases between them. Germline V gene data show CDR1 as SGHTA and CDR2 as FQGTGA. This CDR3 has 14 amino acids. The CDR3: CASSQQRTVNGYTF. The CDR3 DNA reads TGTGCCAGCAGCCAACAACGGACAGTCAATGGCTACACCTTC.

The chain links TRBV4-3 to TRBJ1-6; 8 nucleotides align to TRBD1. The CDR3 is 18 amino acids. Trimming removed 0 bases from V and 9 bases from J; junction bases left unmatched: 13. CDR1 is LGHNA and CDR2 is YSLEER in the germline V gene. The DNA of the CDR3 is TGCGCCAGCAGCCAAGATGTGGTATTAGGACAGGGCCGTTCACCCCTCCACTTT. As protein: CASSQDVVLGQGRSPLHF.

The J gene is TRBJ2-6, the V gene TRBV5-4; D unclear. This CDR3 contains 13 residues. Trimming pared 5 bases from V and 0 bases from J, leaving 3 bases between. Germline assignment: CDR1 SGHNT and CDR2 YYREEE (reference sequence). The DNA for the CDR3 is TGTGCCAGCAGGAACTCTGGGGCCAACGTCCTGACTTTC. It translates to CASRNSGANVLTF.

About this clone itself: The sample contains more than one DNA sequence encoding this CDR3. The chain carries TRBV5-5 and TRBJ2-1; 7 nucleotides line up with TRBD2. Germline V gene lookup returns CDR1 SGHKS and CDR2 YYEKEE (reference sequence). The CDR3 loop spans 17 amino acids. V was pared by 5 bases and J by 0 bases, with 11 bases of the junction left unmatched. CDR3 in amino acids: CASRERDFQSSYNEQFF. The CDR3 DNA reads TGTGCCAGCAGGGAGCGGGACTTCCAGAGCTCCTACAATGAGCAGTTCTTC.

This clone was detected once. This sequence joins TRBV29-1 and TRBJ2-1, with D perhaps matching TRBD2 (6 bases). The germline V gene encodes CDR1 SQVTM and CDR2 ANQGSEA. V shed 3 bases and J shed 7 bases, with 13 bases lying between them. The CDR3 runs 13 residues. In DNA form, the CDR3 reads TGCAGCGTTGACGGGAGAGAGGGAAATGAGCAGTTCTTC. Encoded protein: CSVDGREGNEQFF.

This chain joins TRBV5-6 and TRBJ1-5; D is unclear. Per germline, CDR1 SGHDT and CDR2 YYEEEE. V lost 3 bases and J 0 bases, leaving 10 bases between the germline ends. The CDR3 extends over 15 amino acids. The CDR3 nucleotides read TGTGCCAGCAGCTCAGGACTGTATAGCAATCAGCCCCAGCATTTT. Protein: CASSSGLYSNQPQHF.

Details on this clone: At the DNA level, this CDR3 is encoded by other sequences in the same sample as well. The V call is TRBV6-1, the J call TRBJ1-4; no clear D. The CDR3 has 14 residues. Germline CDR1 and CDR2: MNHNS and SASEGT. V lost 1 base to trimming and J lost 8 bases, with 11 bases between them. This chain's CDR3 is CASSEGTSSEKLFF. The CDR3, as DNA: TGTGCCAGCAGTGAAGGCACAAGTAGCGAAAAACTGTTTTTT.

DNA for the CDR3: TGTGCCAGCAGTTTTCCGCCCGCAGATACGCAGTATTTT. Protein sequence: CASSFPPADTQYF. This rearrangement joins TRBV12-3 or TRBV12-4 to TRBJ2-3, with D unclear. The CDR3 contains 13 residues. The V end lost 3 bases, the J end lost 4 bases, and 8 bases lay between the germline ends.

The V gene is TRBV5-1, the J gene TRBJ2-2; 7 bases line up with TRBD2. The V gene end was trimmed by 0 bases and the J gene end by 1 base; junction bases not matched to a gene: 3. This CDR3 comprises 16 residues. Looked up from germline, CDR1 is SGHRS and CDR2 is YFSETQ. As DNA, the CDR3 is TGCGCCAGCAGCTTGGTCCCGGGGGGGAACACCGGGGAGCTGTTTTTT. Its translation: CASSLVPGGNTGELFF. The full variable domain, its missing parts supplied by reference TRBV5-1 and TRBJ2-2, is KAGVTQTPRYLIKTRGQQVTLSCSPISGHRSVSWYQQTPGQGLQFLFEYFSETQRNKGNFPGRFSGRQFSNSRSEMNVSTLELGDSALYLCASSLVPGGNTGELFFGEGSRLTVL.

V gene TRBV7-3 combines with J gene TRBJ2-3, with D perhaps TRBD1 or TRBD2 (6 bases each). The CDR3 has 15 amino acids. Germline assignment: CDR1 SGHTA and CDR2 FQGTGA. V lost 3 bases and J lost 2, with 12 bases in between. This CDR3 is CASSFNGGHTDTQYF. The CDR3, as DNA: TGTGCCAGCAGCTTTAACGGGGGCCACACAGATACGCAGTATTTT.

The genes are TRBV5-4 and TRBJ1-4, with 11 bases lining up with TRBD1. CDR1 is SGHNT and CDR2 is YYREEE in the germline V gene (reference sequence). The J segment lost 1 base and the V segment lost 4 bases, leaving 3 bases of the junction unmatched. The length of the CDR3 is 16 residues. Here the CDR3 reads CASSGGTGGTNEKLFF. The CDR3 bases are TGTGCCAGCAGCGGGGGGACAGGGGGAACTAATGAAAAACTGTTTTTT.